This passage covers 17 T cell receptor beta chains from one sample sequenced in a study of blood T cell repertoires in COVID-19. TCRdb's table, derived via immunoSEQ multiplex PCR, lists solely in-frame clones and lacks some. This table holds roughly 190,000 clones, 89% found once. Sample: PBMCs or T cells enriched from blood (not recorded which). The receptors derive from a woman in her late teens or twenties who had recovered from COVID-19.

The V and J genes are TRBV7-9 and TRBJ2-2; D ambiguous. V gave up 4 bases and J gave up 1 base, with 10 bases separating them. Per the germline V gene, CDR1 is SEHNR and CDR2 is FQNEAQ (reference sequence). The CDR3 is 15 amino acids. CDR3 loop: CASSSPIGNTGELFF. CDR3 sequence (DNA): TGTGCCAGCAGCTCACCAATCGGGAACACCGGGGAGCTGTTTTTT.

This chain uses TRBV2 with TRBJ2-3; a weak D match, TRBD1 (5 bases). Germline V lookup: CDR1 SNHLY, CDR2 FYNNEI. The CDR3 has 13 amino acids. Trimming left V 2 bases short and J 4 bases short, with 7 bases between. The CDR3 nucleotides read TGTGCCAGCAGTGAACAGGGTGCAGATACGCAGTATTTT. It yields the protein CASSEQGADTQYF.

This clone has only a few counts. The V gene is TRBV27, the J gene TRBJ2-7; D might be TRBD1 (5 bases). Trimming stripped 5 bases from V and 0 bases from J, with 8 bases between. The CDR3 sequence is 13 residues long. CDR1 is MNHEY, CDR2 SMNVEV, per germline (reference sequence). CDR3 coding DNA: TGTGCCAGCAGTAGGGGCAGCTCCTACGAGCAGTACTTC. It encodes CASSRGSSYEQYF.

V usage is TRBV29-1 and J usage is TRBJ2-7, with 10 bases that match TRBD1. CDR1 is SQVTM and CDR2 is ANQGSEA in the germline V gene. V lost 5 bases, J lost 3 bases, and 16 bases stayed unmatched. This CDR3 comprises 17 residues. The CDR3 sequence: CSVTVGGQGLLYYEQYF. CDR3 bases: TGCAGCGTTACGGTTGGGGGACAGGGGCTCCTCTACTACGAGCAGTACTTC.

The chain joins TRBV7-9 to TRBJ2-7, with 14 nucleotides matching TRBD2. The CDR3 is made up of 14 amino acids. The ends lost 5 bases at V and 8 bases at J; junction bases unmatched: 5. Germline V CDR1 and CDR2: SEHNR, FQNEAQ (reference sequence). The CDR3 DNA follows: TGTGCCAGCAGCATTGGACTAGCGGGAGGAAAGCAGTACTTC. Amino acid sequence: CASSIGLAGGKQYF.

The chain couples TRBV10-2 to TRBJ2-4; 10 nucleotides line up with TRBD2. Losses at the gene ends were 6 bases for V and 0 bases for J; bases not matched to a gene: 11. This CDR3 is built from 18 residues. The germline V gene has CDR1 WSHSY and CDR2 SAAADI. CDR3 nucleotide sequence: TGCGCCAGCAGCCAACGACTAGCGGGTGACTTAGCCAAAAACATTCAGTACTTC. As protein: CASSQRLAGDLAKNIQYF.

The rearrangement joins TRBV2 to TRBJ1-4; the match to TRBD1 covers 9 bases. V was clipped by 6 bases and J by 5 bases; unmatched bases: 4. This CDR3 has 14 amino acids. In germline, CDR1 is SNHLY, CDR2 FYNNEI. The CDR3 is CASRPGQGNEKLFF. Written as DNA, the CDR3 is TGTGCCAGCAGGCCGGGACAGGGCAATGAAAAACTGTTTTTT.

This rearrangement joins TRBV28 to TRBJ1-3, with 7 positions matching TRBD1. The CDR3 spans 18 residues. The J segment lost 2 bases and the V segment lost 5 bases, leaving 15 bases of the junction unmatched. Germline CDR1 and CDR2: MDHEN and SYDVKM. CDR3 protein: CASSPPGTAKLAGNTIYF. The CDR3 DNA is TGTGCCAGCAGTCCCCCGGGGACAGCAAAACTTGCTGGAAACACCATATATTTT.

The CDR3 nucleotides read TGTGCCAGCAACCTCCGAGACTGGAAACAAGAGACCCAGTACTTC. Translated, it gives CASNLRDWKQETQYF. The chain employs TRBV6-5 and TRBJ2-5; D not resolved. Germline V CDR1 and CDR2: MNHEY, SVGAGI. Deletions cut 7 bases from V and 2 bases from J, with 17 bases between. The CDR3 consists of 15 residues.

This sequence joins TRBV3-1 (or the pseudogene TRBV3-2) and TRBJ2-7; 10 bases fit TRBD1. The germline V gene encodes CDR1 LGHDT and CDR2 YNNKEL (reference sequence). The CDR3 consists of 15 residues. Trimming at V came to 3 bases and at J to 3 bases, leaving 5 bases not matched to a gene. CDR3: CASSHSGTGVYEQYF. CDR3 sequence (DNA): TGTGCCAGCAGCCATTCCGGGACAGGGGTCTACGAGCAGTACTTC.

The chain uses TRBV5-1 and TRBJ2-5, with 7 bases aligning to TRBD2. CDR3 length: 16 amino acids. Germline V gene data show CDR1 as SGHRS and CDR2 as YFSETQ. The V gene end was trimmed by 0 bases and the J gene end by 4 bases; junction bases not matched to a gene: 9. The CDR3 is CASSLAWRESVETQYF. The CDR3 nucleotides read TGCGCCAGCAGCTTGGCCTGGCGGGAGTCCGTAGAGACCCAGTACTTC. The full variable domain, its missing parts supplied by reference TRBV5-1 and TRBJ2-5, is KAGVTQTPRYLIKTRGQQVTLSCSPISGHRSVSWYQQTPGQGLQFLFEYFSETQRNKGNFPGRFSGRQFSNSRSEMNVSTLELGDSALYLCASSLAWRESVETQYFGPGTRLLVL.

The chain is built from TRBV19 and TRBJ2-3; D is possibly TRBD1 (6 bases). This CDR3 has 17 residues. Germline loops: CDR1 LNHDA, CDR2 SQIVND (reference sequence). V lost 2 bases and J lost 3, with 18 bases in between. The DNA for the CDR3 is TGTGCCAGTAGTATACCATCGGGCAGGGGTGTAACAGATACGCAGTATTTT. This encodes CASSIPSGRGVTDTQYF. Combining the CDR3 with reference TRBV19 and TRBJ2-3 gives the whole variable domain DGGITQSPKYLFRKEGQNVTLSCEQNLNHDAMYWYRQDPGQGLRLIYYSQIVNDFQKGDIAEGYSVSREKKESFPLTVTSAQKNPTAFYLCASSIPSGRGVTDTQYFGPGTRLTVL.

The CDR3 region is CASSSGTGDSNEQFF. Written as DNA, the CDR3 is TGTGCCAGTAGTTCTGGGACAGGGGACTCCAATGAGCAGTTCTTC. The chain recombines TRBV19 with TRBJ2-1, with 10 bases identical to TRBD1. Germline values: CDR1 LNHDA, CDR2 SQIVND (reference sequence). The V and J ends lost 5 bases and 6 bases, in that order; junction bases with no gene match: 7. The CDR3 covers 15 residues. Looking up the rest from reference TRBV19 and TRBJ2-1 gives the full variable domain: DGGITQSPKYLFRKEGQNVTLSCEQNLNHDAMYWYRQDPGQGLRLIYYSQIVNDFQKGDIAEGYSVSREKKESFPLTVTSAQKNPTAFYLCASSSGTGDSNEQFFGPGTRLTVL.

This chain joins TRBV27 and TRBJ2-7; D perhaps matches TRBD1 (6 bases). Germline assignment: CDR1 MNHEY and CDR2 SMNVEV (reference sequence). Trimming removed 5 bases at V and 4 bases at J, with 12 bases between. The CDR3 has 13 residues. Written as DNA, the CDR3 is TGTGCCAGCAGTCTTGACAGGAGATACGAGCAGTACTTC. This codes for CASSLDRRYEQYF.

The chain recombines TRBV19 with TRBJ2-2, with 9 bases lining up with TRBD2. With 5 bases clipped from V and 5 bases from J, the junction kept 9 bases outside the gene matches. This CDR3 has 16 residues. CDR1 and CDR2 (germline): LNHDA, SQIVND (reference sequence). Written as DNA, the CDR3 is TGTGCCAGTAGTCCCTATGAGCGGGGGGCAACCGGGGAGCTGTTTTTT. It yields the protein CASSPYERGATGELFF.

This rearrangement joins TRBV29-1 to TRBJ1-1, with a tentative D call TRBD1 (6 bases). This CDR3 has 11 amino acids. Per the germline V gene, CDR1 is SQVTM and CDR2 is ANQGSEA. Trimming cost V 4 bases and J 5 bases, with 8 bases left between them. CDR3 sequence: CSVVGTTEAFF. CDR3 DNA: TGCAGCGTTGTTGGGACAACTGAAGCTTTCTTT.

V gene TRBV18 combines with J gene TRBJ2-2; 7 bases are a match to TRBD1. Germline assignment: CDR1 KGHSH and CDR2 LQKENI. The CDR3 is 16 amino acids. With 3 bases clipped from V and 4 bases from J, the junction kept 8 bases outside the gene matches. Here the CDR3 DNA reads TGTGCCAGCTCACCCCTCACAGGGGTCGTCACCGGGGAGCTGTTTTTT. Amino acid sequence: CASSPLTGVVTGELFF. Full variable domain (missing parts from reference TRBV18 and TRBJ2-2): NAGVMQNPRHLVRRRGQEARLRCSPMKGHSHVYWYRQLPEEGLKFMVYLQKENIIDESGMPKERFSAEFPKEGPSILRIQQVVRGDSAAYFCASSPLTGVVTGELFFGEGSRLTVL.